Each of the 13 T cell receptor beta chains below was sequenced from the same sample in a study of spatial heterogeneity in lung cancer. Time point of the sample: sample taken at primary tumor resection. Unsorted whole RNA samples from tumor, nontumor lung or frozen PBMC were sequenced. Each CDR3 protein gets one entry after TCRdb re-called the 5' RACE reads with MiXCR. The sample holds around 11,000 distinct CDR3 sequences, approximately 25% seen once. Sequenced here: PBMCs, sampled at surgery. The receptor source for this set is a female donor with early-stage non-small cell lung cancer.

For this clonotype: A much larger clone differs by one base, so this may be a read error. This is likely a read error, given that the CDR3 carries no conserved phenylalanine or tryptophan at its end. The chain uses TRBV11-2 and TRBJ2-7; D is unclear. The V end lost 6 bases, the J end lost 0 bases, and 18 bases lay between the germline ends. CDR3 length: 16 amino acids. Per the germline V gene, CDR1 is SGHAT and CDR2 is FQNNGV. CDR3 DNA sequence: TGTGCCAGCAGTCCCCTCAGCAGAAGGAGCTCCTACGAGCAGTACTTA. Translating gives CASSPLSRRSSYEQYL.

This clonotype was counted between two and nine times. This chain uses TRBV29-1 with TRBJ2-5; D may be TRBD1 (5 bases). The V gene's germline CDR1 is SQVTM and CDR2 ANQGSEA. CDR3 length equals 12 residues. V was pared by 7 bases and J by 2 bases, with 11 bases between. CDR3 amino acids: CSGGGAQETQYF. The DNA of the CDR3 is TGCAGCGGGGGCGGTGCACAAGAGACCCAGTACTTC.

This clonotype counts as medium-sized (0.01 to 0.1%). The chain joins TRBV2 to TRBJ2-3; 7 bases line up with TRBD2. Germline CDR1 SNHLY, CDR2 FYNNEI. V lost 5 bases to trimming and J lost 0 bases; unmatched junction nucleotides: 5. The CDR3 spans 15 residues. The CDR3 spells CASSFEAGSTDTQYF. The DNA of the CDR3 is TGTGCCAGCAGTTTCGAAGCGGGGAGCACAGATACGCAGTATTTT.

This clonotype is medium-sized (0.01 to 0.1%). The chain employs TRBV28 and TRBJ2-7, with TRBD1 as a possible D gene (6 bases). The CDR3 is made up of 15 amino acids. CDR1 and CDR2 from the germline V gene are MDHEN and SYDVKM. V lost 2 bases, J lost 6 bases, and 17 bases lay in between. The CDR3 nucleotides read TGTGCCAGCAGTTTAGTAACAGGGTGGGTCCCCGAGCAGTACTTC. Protein product: CASSLVTGWVPEQYF.

The table lists this clonotype with many counts. This chain uses TRBV28 with TRBJ1-5; D unresolved. Deletions cut 1 base from V and 10 bases from J, with 11 bases between. Germline V gene lookup returns CDR1 MDHEN and CDR2 SYDVKM. CDR3 size: 13 residues. CDR3 in amino acids: CASSLSPSPPQHF. CDR3 DNA sequence: TGTGCCAGCAGTTTATCACCCTCCCCTCCCCAGCATTTT.

Ten or more counts support this clonotype. This chain uses TRBV14 with TRBJ1-1, with D unresolved. The V gene's germline CDR1 is SGHDN and CDR2 FVKESK. V was clipped by 2 bases and J by 3 bases, with 10 bases between them. The length of the CDR3 is 14 residues. In DNA, the CDR3 is TGTGCCAGCAGCCAACACAATGGGGACACTGAAGCTTTCTTT. As protein: CASSQHNGDTEAFF.

V and J are TRBV3-1 and TRBJ1-5; D is unclear. The germline CDR1 and CDR2 sequences are LGHDT and YNNKEL (reference sequence). The CDR3 has 15 amino acids. With 0 bases removed from V and 6 bases from J, the gap between germline ends came to 12 bases. The CDR3 protein is CASSQDSRVSQPQHF. In DNA form, the CDR3 reads TGTGCCAGCAGCCAAGATTCGAGGGTTAGTCAGCCCCAGCATTTT.

The genes are TRBV19 and TRBJ2-4, with D possibly matching TRBD1 (6 bases). Trimming shortened V by 5 bases and J by 8 bases, and 10 bases separated the two germline ends. CDR3 length: 12 amino acids. The germline V gene has CDR1 LNHDA and CDR2 SQIVND (reference sequence). CDR3 residues: CASSRQEDIQYF. The CDR3 DNA reads as TGTGCCAGTAGTCGACAGGAGGACATTCAGTACTTC. The whole variable domain, remainder taken from reference TRBV19 and TRBJ2-4, is DGGITQSPKYLFRKEGQNVTLSCEQNLNHDAMYWYRQDPGQGLRLIYYSQIVNDFQKGDIAEGYSVSREKKESFPLTVTSAQKNPTAFYLCASSRQEDIQYFGAGTRLSVL.

The chain joins TRBV2 to TRBJ2-5; D uncertain. From germline, CDR1 is SNHLY and CDR2 FYNNEI. The CDR3 loop spans 13 amino acids. Trimming cost V 6 bases and J 5 bases, with 13 bases left between them. The CDR3 reads CASSPLPWETQYF. CDR3 bases: TGTGCCAGCAGCCCCCTCCCCTGGGAGACCCAGTACTTC. Drawing the rest from reference TRBV2 and TRBJ2-5, the complete variable domain is EPEVTQTPSHQVTQMGQEVILRCVPISNHLYFYWYRQILGQKVEFLVSFYNNEISEKSEIFDDQFSVERPDGSNFTLKIRSTKLEDSAMYFCASSPLPWETQYFGPGTRLLVL.

The V call is TRBV3-1, the J call TRBJ1-3; D remains unclear. Trimming removed 1 base at V and 0 bases at J, with 10 bases between. Germline values: CDR1 LGHDT, CDR2 YNNKEL (reference sequence). This CDR3 comprises 16 residues. In DNA, the CDR3 is TGTGCCAGCAGCCAAGTTACGGGCTTCTCTGGAAACACCATATATTTT. Protein: CASSQVTGFSGNTIYF.

This clonotype is judged medium-sized. The V and J genes are TRBV11-2 and TRBJ2-3, with D possibly TRBD2 on 5 matching bases. The CDR3 consists of 16 residues. Trimming took off 2 bases at V and 0 bases at J, with 12 bases between the two ends. Germline loops: CDR1 SGHAT, CDR2 FQNNGV. The CDR3 reads CASSLRSGASTDTQYF. The CDR3 DNA sequence: TGTGCCAGCAGCTTACGAAGCGGAGCTAGCACAGATACGCAGTATTTT.

In its sample, this clonotype was seen a few times. V usage is TRBV5-1 and J usage is TRBJ2-7; 10 bases fit TRBD2. Germline lookup yields CDR1 SGHRS and CDR2 YFSETQ. The CDR3 has 14 residues. Unmatched junction bases numbered 5, after V lost 6 bases and J lost 2 bases. CDR3 region: CASTQREGPYEQYF. CDR3 DNA sequence: TGCGCCAGCACTCAGCGGGAGGGCCCCTACGAGCAGTACTTC. The entire variable domain, with the rest obtained from reference TRBV5-1 and TRBJ2-7, is as follows: KAGVTQTPRYLIKTRGQQVTLSCSPISGHRSVSWYQQTPGQGLQFLFEYFSETQRNKGNFPGRFSGRQFSNSRSEMNVSTLELGDSALYLCASTQREGPYEQYFGPGTRLTVT.

The chain has TRBV7-9 and TRBJ2-1; D possibly corresponds to TRBD2 (6 bases). With 6 bases removed from V and 6 bases from J, the gap between germline ends came to 15 bases. The CDR3 is 14 amino acids. Germline CDR1 is SEHNR and CDR2 is FQNEAQ (reference sequence). CDR3 sequence (DNA): TGTGCCAGCAGGCCCTTATCAGCGGGCAATGAGCAGTTCTTC. It is translated as CASRPLSAGNEQFF.